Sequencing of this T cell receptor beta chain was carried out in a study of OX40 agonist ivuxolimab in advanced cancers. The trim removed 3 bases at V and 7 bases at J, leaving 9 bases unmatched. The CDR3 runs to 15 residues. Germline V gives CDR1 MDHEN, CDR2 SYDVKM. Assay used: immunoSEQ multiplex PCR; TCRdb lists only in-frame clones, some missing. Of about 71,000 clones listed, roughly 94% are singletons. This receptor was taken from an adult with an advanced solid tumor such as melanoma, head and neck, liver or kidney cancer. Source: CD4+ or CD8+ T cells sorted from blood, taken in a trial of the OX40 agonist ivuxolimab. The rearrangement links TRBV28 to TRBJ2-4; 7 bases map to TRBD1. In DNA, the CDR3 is TGTGCCAGCAGTTTTATTGCGACAGGGTGGAACATTCAGTACTTC. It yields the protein CASSFIATGWNIQYF.